The rows below give T cell receptor beta chains drawn from one sample of a study of cytomegalovirus exposure and HLA in healthy donors. Repertoires were generated with immunoSEQ multiplex PCR, while TCRdb's copy carries only in-frame clones and drops some. The sample has about 240,000 clones, just under 90% seen once. Material: PBMCs. These TCRs come from a man between 18 and 35 years old in good health and CMV-seronegative. The CDR3 runs from the conserved cysteine through the conserved F or W. A D gene is named only where the DNA matches it firmly. For some rows the clone size is stated as once, few or many, or as a class when expanded; others skip it.

CDR3 length	J gene	V gene	clone size	D gene	CDR3 protein	CDR3 DNA
14	TRBJ2-2	TRBV5-1	.	.	CASSLVSDTGELFF	TGCGCCAGCAGCTTGGTATCGGACACCGGGGAGCTGTTTTTT
16	TRBJ2-1	TRBV2	once	TRBD2	CASTGTSGRMRNEQFF	TGTGCCAGCACTGGGACTAGCGGGAGGATGCGTAATGAGCAGTTCTTC
15	TRBJ2-7	TRBV7-2	few	TRBD1	CASSLHRTGESEQYF	TGTGCCAGCAGCCTCCACCGGACAGGGGAAAGCGAGCAGTACTTC
14	TRBJ1-1	TRBV7-2	.	TRBD1	CASKTGTENTEAFF	TGTGCCAGCAAGACCGGGACAGAGAACACTGAAGCTTTCTTT
16	TRBJ2-7	TRBV9	.	TRBD2	CASSPRLAGANYEQYF	TGTGCCAGCAGCCCCCGCTTAGCGGGGGCGAACTACGAGCAGTACTTC
16	TRBJ2-2	TRBV7-8	.	TRBD1	CASSRDPGTVTGELFF	TGTGCCAGCAGCCGCGACCCCGGGACAGTAACCGGGGAGCTGTTTTTT
19	TRBJ2-2	TRBV7-2	.	TRBD2	CASSRIEPGAGTNTGELFF	TGTGCCAGCAGCCGTATCGAGCCGGGAGCGGGAACGAACACCGGGGAGCTGTTTTTT
15	TRBJ2-3	TRBV6-5	once	TRBD2	CASRTLAGRTDTQYF	TGTGCCAGCAGGACACTAGCGGGGCGCACAGATACGCAGTATTTT
15	TRBJ2-3	TRBV28	once	TRBD2	CASIVAGAATDTQYF	TGTGCCAGCATAGTAGCGGGGGCAGCCACAGATACGCAGTATTTT
15	TRBJ2-3	TRBV7-2	once	TRBD1	CASSTRTGGTDTQYF	TGTGCCAGCAGCACTCGGACAGGGGGCACAGATACGCAGTATTTT
12	TRBJ2-4	TRBV19	.	.	CASSIDRNIQYF	TGTGCCAGTAGTATAGATCGGAACATTCAGTACTTC
15	TRBJ1-1	TRBV5-5	.	.	CASSTLGGMNTEAFF	TGTGCCAGCAGCACACTGGGGGGGATGAACACTGAAGCTTTCTTT
15	TRBJ1-1	TRBV4-1	.	.	CASSQEPGVVAEAFF	TGCGCCAGCAGCCAGGAACCAGGGGTCGTCGCTGAAGCTTTCTTT
16	TRBJ2-7	TRBV7-2	.	TRBD1	CASSLLYGTGAYEQYF	TGTGCCAGCAGCTTATTGTATGGGACAGGGGCATACGAGCAGTACTTC
14	TRBJ2-7	TRBV7-2	.	.	CASSQDLVTYEQYF	TGTGCCAGCAGTCAAGACCTAGTTACCTACGAGCAGTACTTC
12	TRBJ2-1	TRBV7-6	.	.	CASSLILNEQFF	TGTGCCAGCAGCTTAATATTAAATGAGCAGTTCTTC
14	TRBJ2-7	TRBV27	.	TRBD1	CASSYRTGAYEQYF	TGTGCCAGCAGTTACCGGACAGGTGCCTACGAGCAGTACTTC
17	TRBJ2-1	TRBV4-1	.	.	CASSQDTRSGSYNEQFF	TGCGCCAGCAGCCAAGATACGCGGAGCGGCTCCTACAATGAGCAGTTCTTC
16	TRBJ2-2	TRBV5-4	once	TRBD2	CASSLGLAGVTGELFF	TGTGCCAGCAGCTTGGGACTAGCGGGAGTAACCGGGGAGCTGTTTTTT
17	TRBJ2-1	TRBV7-6	.	TRBD2	CASSPMFTGGFYNEQFF	TGTGCCAGCAGCCCGATGTTTACCGGGGGGTTTTACAATGAGCAGTTCTTC
15	TRBJ2-1	TRBV6-5	.	.	CASSYAAVPYNEQFF	TGTGCCAGCAGTTACGCGGCGGTTCCGTACAATGAGCAGTTCTTC
16	TRBJ2-3	TRBV4-3	.	TRBD1	CASSQTGAPSTDTQYF	TGCGCCAGCAGCCAGACAGGGGCTCCTAGCACAGATACGCAGTATTTT
11	TRBJ1-1	TRBV19	few	.	CASSARTEAFF	TGTGCCAGTAGTGCGAGGACTGAAGCTTTCTTT
15	TRBJ1-2	TRBV7-9	once	.	CASSLEGEPFYGYTF	TGTGCCAGCAGCTTAGAGGGAGAACCCTTCTATGGCTACACCTTC
12	TRBJ2-7	TRBV10-1	few	.	CASSEPGYEQYF	TGCGCCAGCAGTGAGCCGGGGTACGAGCAGTACTTC
16	TRBJ1-2	TRBV18	.	TRBD1	CASSPQNGQGGYGYTF	TGTGCCAGCTCACCCCAAAATGGACAGGGCGGCTATGGCTACACCTTC
12	TRBJ2-7	TRBV15	.	TRBD1	CARRTGRREQYF	TGTGCCAGACGGACAGGGCGGCGCGAGCAGTACTTC